The 32 T cell receptor beta chains below all came from one sample that was sequenced in a study of OX40 agonist ivuxolimab in advanced cancers. TCRdb's copy holds only in-frame clones and misses some; the assay was immunoSEQ multiplex PCR. The table has 30,000 to 40,000 clones, 80% to 85% seen once. The sample consisted of CD4+ or CD8+ T cells sorted from blood, taken in a trial of the OX40 agonist ivuxolimab. These receptors all come from an adult with an advanced solid tumor such as melanoma, head and neck, liver or kidney cancer.

In its sample, this clone is medium-sized. This chain links TRBV6-5 with TRBJ1-1, with 9 bases lining up with TRBD1. Trimming at V came to 2 bases and at J to 5 bases, leaving 6 bases not matched to a gene. The germline V gene has CDR1 MNHEY and CDR2 SVGAGI. The CDR3 has 15 residues. The CDR3 spells CASSYRTGVVTEAFF. The CDR3 DNA follows: TGTGCCAGCAGTTACCGGACAGGGGTTGTTACTGAAGCTTTCTTT.

The chain links TRBV15 to TRBJ2-5; tentative D call: TRBD1 (6 bases). The CDR3 is made up of 14 amino acids. Germline V CDR1 and CDR2: LNHNV, YYDKDF (reference sequence). V lost 4 bases to trimming and J lost 4 bases, with 13 bases between them. CDR3 amino acids: CATSTGRGSETQYF. CDR3 coding DNA: TGTGCCACCAGCACGGGCAGGGGTTCAGAGACCCAGTACTTC.

This clone has a single count. The chain employs TRBV5-4 and TRBJ1-1, with D possibly being TRBD1 (5 bases). V was trimmed by 2 bases and J by 4 bases, leaving 6 bases between them. Germline V CDR1 and CDR2: SGHNT, YYREEE (reference sequence). This CDR3 contains 12 residues. The CDR3 DNA reads TGTGCCAGCAGCTTTGGGGCCACTGAAGCTTTCTTT. It yields the protein CASSFGATEAFF.

This chain joins TRBV7-9 and TRBJ1-4; TRBD1 aligns across 7 bases. The CDR3 extends over 15 amino acids. V was clipped by 5 bases and J by 8 bases; unmatched bases: 11. Germline CDR1 and CDR2: SEHNR and FQNEAQ (reference sequence). CDR3 residues: CASSRRTGDMEKLFF. For the CDR3, the DNA is TGTGCCAGCAGCCGCCGGACAGGTGATATGGAAAAACTGTTTTTT.

The chain joins TRBV14 to TRBJ2-1; 9 bases map to TRBD2. The CDR3 is 17 residues long. Trimming removed 3 bases from V and 5 bases from J; junction bases left unmatched: 11. Per the germline V gene, CDR1 is SGHDN and CDR2 is FVKESK. Here the CDR3 reads CASSQQGSGSPNNEQFF. As DNA, the CDR3 is TGTGCCAGCAGCCAGCAGGGTAGCGGGAGCCCCAACAATGAGCAGTTCTTC.

This clone was observed once. The genes are TRBV7-6 and TRBJ2-7, with no clear D. This CDR3 spans 16 amino acids. The V end was cut by 2 bases, the J end by 2 bases, with 16 bases between. The germline gives CDR1 SGHVS, CDR2 FNYEAQ. The CDR3 DNA reads TGTGCCAGCAGCTTAAGCCCCTCTCGCGGCACCTACGAGCAGTACTTC. Protein: CASSLSPSRGTYEQYF.

The chain links TRBV5-1 to TRBJ2-7, with 7 bases aligning to TRBD1. Germline CDR1 SGHRS, CDR2 YFSETQ. J gave up 4 bases and V 4 bases, and 14 bases lay outside the gene matches. The CDR3 loop spans 16 amino acids. The CDR3: CASSPEPGQKIYEQYF. CDR3 DNA: TGCGCCAGCAGCCCGGAGCCGGGACAGAAGATATACGAGCAGTACTTC.

The chain has TRBV7-3 and TRBJ2-1; the D gene is possibly TRBD2 (6 bases). The CDR3 sequence is 17 residues long. Trimming pared 4 bases from V and 8 bases from J, leaving 24 bases between. The germline CDR1 and CDR2 sequences are SGHTA and FQGTGA. For the CDR3, the DNA is TGTGCCAGCAGCTCCCTTCCCTCGCGGGGTCTGGGCGATGAGCAGTTCTTC. Its translation is CASSSLPSRGLGDEQFF.

The CDR3 loop reads CASSPGQGNYNEQFF. As DNA, the CDR3 is TGTGCCAGCTCACCCGGACAGGGAAATTACAATGAGCAGTTCTTC. This sequence joins TRBV18 and TRBJ2-1; 8 bases line up with TRBD1. Germline V gives CDR1 KGHSH, CDR2 LQKENI. Losses at the gene ends were 3 bases for V and 4 bases for J; bases not matched to a gene: 5. The CDR3 sequence is 15 residues long.

V usage is TRBV11-3 and J usage is TRBJ2-1; D possibly corresponds to TRBD1 (5 bases). CDR3 length: 14 amino acids. V gave up 1 base and J gave up 7 bases, with 11 bases separating them. CDR1 and CDR2 (germline): SGHNT, YENEEA. In nucleotides, the CDR3 is TGTGCCAGCAGCTTAGTTAACAGGCAAAATGAGCAGTTCTTC. This sequence encodes CASSLVNRQNEQFF.

The chain uses TRBV7-9 and TRBJ1-2; 8 nucleotides match TRBD1. V shed 4 bases, J shed 2 bases, and the junction held 9 bases outside the gene matches. Germline CDR1 and CDR2: SEHNR and FQNEAQ (reference sequence). The CDR3 is 16 amino acids. The CDR3 nucleotides are TGTGCCAGCAGCTACTCATCAGGGGGCCCGAACTATGGCTACACCTTC. Residues: CASSYSSGGPNYGYTF.

The chain carries TRBV7-6 and TRBJ2-7; weak D call: TRBD2 (6 bases). Germline CDR1 SGHVS, CDR2 FNYEAQ. This CDR3 is 13 amino acids long. V was trimmed by 1 base and J by 2 bases, leaving 6 bases between them. The CDR3 region is CASSLERAYEQYF. CDR3 sequence (DNA): TGTGCCAGCAGCTTAGAGCGGGCCTACGAGCAGTACTTC.

This sequence joins TRBV7-9 and TRBJ2-3; D unresolved. The CDR3 loop spans 11 amino acids. From germline, CDR1 is SEHNR and CDR2 FQNEAQ (reference sequence). The V and J ends lost 5 bases and 2 bases respectively, with 2 bases between them. CDR3 bases: TGTGCCAGCAGCACCACAGATACGCAGTATTTT. Protein product: CASSTTDTQYF.

The V call is TRBV7-8, the J call TRBJ2-7; 9 bases map to TRBD1. With V trimmed by 1 base and J by 2 bases, 0 bases remained unmatched. The CDR3 has 14 amino acids. Germline V CDR1 and CDR2: SGHVS, FQNEAQ. This chain's CDR3 is CASSLGQGAYEQYF. For the CDR3, the DNA is TGTGCCAGCAGCTTAGGACAGGGGGCCTACGAGCAGTACTTC. The full variable domain, completed using reference TRBV7-8 and TRBJ2-7, is GAGVSQSPRYKVAKRGQDVALRCDPISGHVSLFWYQQALGQGPEFLTYFQNEAQLDKSGLPSDRFFAERPEGSVSTLKIQRTQQEDSAVYLCASSLGQGAYEQYFGPGTRLTVT.

This chain uses TRBV27 with TRBJ2-7; TRBD1 matches 9 bases. This CDR3 is 13 amino acids long. With 8 bases clipped from V and 4 bases from J, the junction kept 6 bases outside the gene matches. Germline values: CDR1 MNHEY, CDR2 SMNVEV (reference sequence). The CDR3 DNA reads as TGTGCCAGCGGCGAGACAGGGGGTTACGAGCAGTACTTC. It codes for CASGETGGYEQYF.

In its sample, this clone was seen a few times. The chain's CDR3 is CASSPWVGPYTDTQYF. CDR3 sequence (DNA): TGTGCCAGCAGCCCTTGGGTGGGACCGTACACAGATACGCAGTATTTT. The rearrangement links TRBV5-6 to TRBJ2-3; D assignment may be TRBD1 or TRBD2 (5 bases each). Germline CDR1 reads SGHDT; CDR2 reads YYEEEE. This CDR3 is built from 16 residues. Trimming stripped 4 bases from V and 2 bases from J, with 17 bases between.

This clone occurred once. The sample holds other DNA sequences that translate to the same CDR3. The gene calls are TRBV5-1 and TRBJ2-1; 10 positions match TRBD2. The CDR3 length is 14 residues. CDR1 is SGHRS and CDR2 is YFSETQ in the germline V gene. The V and J ends lost 5 bases and 4 bases, in that order; junction bases with no gene match: 3. The DNA for the CDR3 is TGCGCCAGCAGTTCTAGCGGGGGATACAATGAGCAGTTCTTC. This sequence encodes CASSSSGGYNEQFF.

The CDR3 loop reads CASSVDSDNEQYF. The CDR3 bases are TGTGCCAGCAGCGTGGACTCGGACAACGAGCAGTACTTC. The chain links TRBV9 to TRBJ2-7; D may be TRBD1 or TRBD2 (5 bases each). The CDR3 has 13 residues. Germline V gene lookup returns CDR1 SGDLS and CDR2 YYNGEE. The V end lost 2 bases, the J end lost 5 bases, and 11 bases lay between the germline ends.

The genes are TRBV4-3 and TRBJ2-3, with 13 bases aligning to TRBD2. Germline CDR1 LGHNA, CDR2 YSLEER. This CDR3 region has 15 residues. Trimming cost V 2 bases and J 6 bases; bases outside gene matches: 2. CDR3 protein: CASSQTSGGADTQYF. The CDR3 DNA follows: TGCGCCAGCAGCCAAACTAGCGGGGGGGCGGATACGCAGTATTTT.

The rearrangement joins TRBV7-3 to TRBJ2-2; maybe TRBD1 (5 bases). V was cut by 6 bases and J by 2 bases, with 16 bases left in between. The CDR3 sequence is 16 residues long. Germline V gene data show CDR1 as SGHTA and CDR2 as FQGTGA. The chain's CDR3 is CASSNPDSLNTGELFF. CDR3 sequence (DNA): TGTGCCAGCAGTAATCCTGACAGCCTTAACACCGGGGAGCTGTTTTTT.

The chain joins TRBV29-1 to TRBJ1-2; D gene unclear. CDR3 length: 14 amino acids. CDR1 and CDR2 (germline): SQVTM, ANQGSEA. V lost 6 bases and J lost 0, with 14 bases in between. The chain's CDR3 is CSVLLRHTNYGYTF. The CDR3 nucleotides read TGCAGCGTATTACTCAGGCATACTAACTATGGCTACACCTTC. The variable domain in full, with the rest retrieved from reference TRBV29-1 and TRBJ1-2, is SAVISQKPSRDICQRGTSLTIQCQVDSQVTMMFWYRQQPGQSLTLIATANQGSEATYESGFVIDKFPISRPNLTFSTLTVSNMSPEDSSIYLCSVLLRHTNYGYTFGSGTRLTVV.

The chain combines TRBV7-6 with TRBJ1-4, with 8 nucleotides matching TRBD1. The CDR3 is 17 residues long. The J segment lost 0 bases and the V segment lost 4 bases, leaving 7 bases of the junction unmatched. Germline V gives CDR1 SGHVS, CDR2 FNYEAQ. CDR3 in DNA: TGTGCCAGCAGCTCAGGACAGGGCTTTGCAACTAATGAAAAACTGTTTTTT. It specifies CASSSGQGFATNEKLFF.

V gene TRBV9 combines with J gene TRBJ2-1; D remains unclear. This CDR3 has 13 amino acids. Germline V CDR1 and CDR2: SGDLS, YYNGEE. The V end was cut by 0 bases, the J end by 4 bases, with 5 bases between. CDR3 protein: CASSVGRYNEQFF. The DNA for the CDR3 is TGTGCCAGCAGCGTAGGGAGATACAATGAGCAGTTCTTC.

This clone has only a few counts. This chain joins TRBV19 and TRBJ2-1, with TRBD2 matching 10 bases. J gave up 4 bases and V 2 bases, and 8 bases lay outside the gene matches. CDR1 and CDR2 (germline): LNHDA, SQIVND (reference sequence). The CDR3 length is 17 residues. The CDR3 nucleotides are TGTGCCAGTAGTATAACTAGCGGGGATTCAACATACAATGAGCAGTTCTTC. Its translation: CASSITSGDSTYNEQFF.

The V and J genes are TRBV2 and TRBJ1-1; 9 bases are shared with TRBD1. The CDR3 contains 14 residues. Losses at the gene ends were 6 bases for V and 0 bases for J; bases not matched to a gene: 2. CDR1 and CDR2 (germline): SNHLY, FYNNEI. CDR3 DNA sequence: TGTGCCAGCAGCGGACAGGGGATGAACACTGAAGCTTTCTTT. It codes for CASSGQGMNTEAFF.

The chain recombines TRBV13 with TRBJ2-5, with 15 bases identical to TRBD2. The length of the CDR3 is 16 residues. CDR1 and CDR2 (germline): PRHDT, FYEKMQ (reference sequence). Losses at the gene ends were 5 bases for V and 2 bases for J; bases not matched to a gene: 3. In DNA form, the CDR3 reads TGTGCCAGCAGCGGGACTAGCGGGGGGTTGCAAGAGACCCAGTACTTC. It codes for CASSGTSGGLQETQYF.

The genes are TRBV11-2 and TRBJ2-7; weak D call: TRBD1 (6 bases). CDR3 length: 12 residues. Germline loops: CDR1 SGHAT, CDR2 FQNNGV. Trimming removed 5 bases at V and 3 bases at J, with 8 bases between. The CDR3 sequence is CASSQDSYEQYF. CDR3 nucleotides: TGTGCCAGCAGCCAGGACAGCTACGAGCAGTACTTC.

The CDR3 spells CASMRTSGGVEQYF. The CDR3 bases are TGTGCCAGCATGCGGACTAGCGGAGGCGTCGAGCAGTACTTC. This chain uses TRBV27 with TRBJ2-7; TRBD2 matches 10 bases. The germline CDR1 and CDR2 sequences are MNHEY and SMNVEV (reference sequence). The CDR3 loop spans 14 amino acids. V gave up 7 bases and J gave up 6 bases; unmatched junction bases: 9.

This chain connects TRBV27 to TRBJ1-1; D gene uncertain. The CDR3 is 13 residues long. Trimming removed 8 bases at V and 10 bases at J, with 20 bases between. Germline CDR1 is MNHEY and CDR2 is SMNVEV (reference sequence). This chain's CDR3 is CASGSTTHPGAFF. CDR3 DNA: TGTGCCAGCGGGTCTACGACACATCCAGGAGCTTTCTTT.

This chain links TRBV9 with TRBJ2-2; D not resolved. The V gene lost 1 base and the J gene lost 2 bases, with 15 bases spanning the gap. The CDR3 sequence is 17 residues long. CDR1 is SGDLS, CDR2 YYNGEE, per germline. This CDR3 is CASSVPALKGNTGELFF. CDR3 sequence (DNA): TGTGCCAGCAGCGTACCAGCCCTGAAGGGCAACACCGGGGAGCTGTTTTTT.

The V gene is TRBV28, the J gene TRBJ2-7; either TRBD1 or TRBD2 may fit D (5 bases each). Trimming took off 5 bases at V and 3 bases at J, with 11 bases between the two ends. The germline gives CDR1 MDHEN, CDR2 SYDVKM. The CDR3 totals 13 residues. The CDR3 sequence: CASSPWGFYEQYF. The CDR3 DNA reads TGTGCCAGCAGTCCCTGGGGGTTCTACGAGCAGTACTTC.

This chain uses TRBV6-4 with TRBJ1-1; perhaps TRBD1 as D (5 bases). The CDR3 runs 13 residues. Germline assignment: CDR1 MRHNA and CDR2 SNTAGT. The V gene lost 2 bases and the J gene lost 8 bases, with 12 bases spanning the gap. The CDR3 reads CASSDGQLTEAFF. In nucleotides, the CDR3 is TGTGCCAGCAGTGACGGACAACTTACGGAAGCTTTCTTT.